This T cell receptor (beta chain) emerged from a study of cytomegalovirus exposure and HLA in healthy donors. Overall study: Of the donors genotyped, several hundred in all, 75% to 85% fell in the Caucasian-associated ancestry cluster.

V lost 4 bases and J lost 7, with 17 bases in between. The CDR3 extends over 16 amino acids. Germline CDR1 reads SEHNR; CDR2 reads FQNEAQ (reference sequence). PCR used 60 Vbeta primers and 13 Jbeta primers. The method was immunoSEQ multiplex PCR; TCRdb's version includes in-frame clones alone and lacks a portion of them. The sample consists of under 35,000 clones, 44% of them appearing once. General study findings and limits: Judged likely to be a sequencing artifact was a cluster of highly shared sequence variants. Most CMV-associated TCR beta chains appeared HLA-restricted in a later analysis.

Points on this clone: Antigen unknown.

V is TRBV7-9 and J is TRBJ1-6; D is unclear. Sequenced input: PBMCs. The clonotype originates from a woman aged 50 to 65 in good health and CMV-seronegative. The CDR3 coding sequence is TGTGCCAGCAGCTCCCCTGTCGCGGAGTTCAATTCACCCCTCCACTTT. It translates to CASSSPVAEFNSPLHF.